This TCR beta chain originates from a study of blood T cell repertoires in COVID-19. Whole-study context: Sources were T cells, B-cell-depleted T cells, or PBMCs; the material itself was cDNA or gDNA.

The germline CDR1 and CDR2 sequences are SGHTS and YDEGEE. The V end lost 4 bases, the J end lost 4 bases, and 23 bases lay between the germline ends. This CDR3 has 17 amino acids. The data were produced by immunoSEQ multiplex PCR, yet TCRdb's version contains in-frame clones alone and is incomplete. The sample comprises 130,000 or so clones, around 84% of which are singletons, and approximately 8.2% rests with the top ten. Sample: peripheral blood. The receptor was derived from an older woman with acute or convalescent COVID-19. The gene calls are TRBV5-8 and TRBJ1-1; D is undetermined. In DNA, the CDR3 is TGTGCCAGCAGCGCCCTAATAGGCCCCATCGAGGTCACTGAAGCTTTCTTT. Translation: CASSALIGPIEVTEAFF.